The rows below give T cell receptor beta chains drawn from one sample of a study of blood T cell repertoires in COVID-19. TCRdb keeps only in-frame clones here, not all; method: immunoSEQ multiplex PCR. The sample contains about 34,000 clones, roughly 88% of which appear only once. Specimen: peripheral blood. These receptors all come from a man aged 80 or over with acute or convalescent COVID-19. The CDR3 runs from the conserved cysteine through the conserved F or W. The order of the fields is clone size, V gene, D gene, J gene, CDR3 DNA, CDR3 protein. A D gene is named only where the DNA matches it firmly. Rows give clone size only sometimes, using once, few, many, or a class for an expanded clone.

.,TRBV20-1,.,TRBJ1-1,TGCAGTTACAGGCTGAACACTGAAGCTTTCTTT,CSYRLNTEAFF
.,TRBV24-1,.,TRBJ1-5,TGTGCCACCAGTGACCCTCGGCAGGGGCCCAATCAGCCCCAGCATTTT,CATSDPRQGPNQPQHF
.,TRBV6-5,TRBD1,TRBJ1-2,TGTGCCAGCAGCGTGGGACAGGACGATGGCTACACCTTC,CASSVGQDDGYTF
once,TRBV6-5,.,TRBJ1-5,TGTGCCAGCAGCCCAGGGGTTGGGAGCAATCAGCCCCAGCATTTT,CASSPGVGSNQPQHF
.,TRBV12-3/TRBV12-4,.,TRBJ1-5,TGTGCCAGCAGGAGGGACAAGTATCAGCCCCAGCATTTT,CASRRDKYQPQHF
.,TRBV5-4,TRBD1,TRBJ2-1,TGTGCCAGCAGCCAAGACAGGGGGCCCTACAATGAGCAGTTCTTC,CASSQDRGPYNEQFF
.,TRBV2,TRBD1,TRBJ2-2,TGTGCCAGCGGAAGACAGGGGGGCACCGGGGAGCTGTTTTTT,CASGRQGGTGELFF
.,TRBV30,TRBD1,TRBJ1-2,TGTGCCTGGAGCGGGGACAGGGGACATCGGGGCTACACCTTC,CAWSGDRGHRGYTF
.,TRBV10-3,.,TRBJ2-2,TGTGCCATCAGTGCCCTAGCAGCGGGCGGGGAGCTGTTTTTT,CAISALAAGGELFF
.,TRBV5-1,.,TRBJ1-4,TGCGCCAGCAGCCCGGGACACCTTAATGAAAAACTGTTTTTT,CASSPGHLNEKLFF
.,TRBV9,.,TRBJ1-1,TGTGCCAGCAGCGGTGGGGGCTTCGTCACTGAAGCTTTCTTT,CASSGGGFVTEAFF
few,TRBV28,.,TRBJ1-2,TGTGCCAGCATTGATCAGGGTTACGATGGCTACACCTTC,CASIDQGYDGYTF
.,TRBV2,.,TRBJ2-3,TGTGCCAGCCGCTCGAGGTCAACAGATACGCAGTATTTT,CASRSRSTDTQYF
.,TRBV9,.,TRBJ1-1,TGTGCCAGCAGCGTAGGGATATTCACCATGGGGGCTACAGCTAAAACTGAAGCTTTCTTT,CASSVGIFTMGATAKTEAFF
.,TRBV15,TRBD2,TRBJ2-3,TGTGCCACCAGCACACCTCTAGCGGGGGTGGATACGCAGTATTTT,CATSTPLAGVDTQYF
once,TRBV5-1,TRBD1,TRBJ1-6,TGCGCCAGCAGCTCGGGGACAGGAACTTCACCCCTCCACTTT,CASSSGTGTSPLHF
.,TRBV3-1/TRBV3-2,.,TRBJ1-2,TGTGCCAGCAGCCCGGGAGTGAACTATGGCTACACCTTC,CASSPGVNYGYTF
.,TRBV29-1,.,TRBJ2-3,TGCAGCGCATCGACAGGCCCAGATACGCAGTATTTT,CSASTGPDTQYF
.,TRBV19,.,TRBJ2-7,TGTGCCAGTAGTATTAGGGGAACGGGGGTTGTGGGCGAGCAGTACTTC,CASSIRGTGVVGEQYF
.,TRBV30,.,TRBJ2-4,TGTGCCTGGAGGGACACCCTCCTCGCCAAAAACATTCAGTACTTC,CAWRDTLLAKNIQYF
.,TRBV3-1/TRBV3-2,.,TRBJ2-5,TGTGCCAGCAGCCAAGACGGGATCCACCAAGAGACCCAGTACTTC,CASSQDGIHQETQYF
.,TRBV10-2,.,TRBJ2-7,TGCGCCAGCAGACAGAGTTACGAGCAGTACTTC,CASRQSYEQYF
.,TRBV6-5,.,TRBJ1-3,TGTGCCAGCACCGAAGTTGGCAGGGGTGGAAACACCATATATTTT,CASTEVGRGGNTIYF
.,TRBV6-2/TRBV6-3,.,TRBJ2-7,TGTGCCAGCAGTTACGGGGGCCCGGTGGTCTACGAGCAGTACTTC,CASSYGGPVVYEQYF
.,TRBV19,.,TRBJ2-6,TGTGCCAGTAGTAGGACACTGGCTTCTGGGGCCAACGTCCTGACTTTC,CASSRTLASGANVLTF
.,TRBV5-1,.,TRBJ2-7,TGCGCCAGCAGCAGACAGCTAGGGGCCTACGAGCAGTACTTC,CASSRQLGAYEQYF
.,TRBV5-1,.,TRBJ2-1,TGCGCCAGCAGCTTGGCAATTCAGAACAATGAGCAGTTCTTC,CASSLAIQNNEQFF
.,TRBV28,TRBD1,TRBJ1-5,TGTGCCAGCAGTTTTTCCGGACAGGGGTATCAGCCCCAGCATTTT,CASSFSGQGYQPQHF
.,TRBV30,TRBD1,TRBJ1-4,TGTGCCTTTAAAAGGACAGGGAATGAAAAACTGTTTTTT,CAFKRTGNEKLFF
.,TRBV25-1,.,TRBJ2-1,TGTGCCAGCAGGGAGGGGGGGAATGAGCAGTTCTTC,CASREGGNEQFF
.,TRBV5-1,TRBD1,TRBJ1-1,TGCGCCAGCACACACCCAGGGGGGACGAACACTGAAGCTTTCTTT,CASTHPGGTNTEAFF
.,TRBV6-6,TRBD1,TRBJ1-1,TGTGCCAGCAGTCCCCAGGGGGCGCCGGAAACTGAAGCTTTCTTT,CASSPQGAPETEAFF
.,TRBV2,.,TRBJ2-5,TGTGCCAGCAGCGTGACTAGGGGACGGGAGACCCAGTACTTC,CASSVTRGRETQYF
.,TRBV2,.,TRBJ2-3,TGTGCCAGCAGCGTAGCTAGCACAGATACGCAGTATTTT,CASSVASTDTQYF
.,TRBV5-6,TRBD1,TRBJ1-3,TGTGCCAGCAGGCCGGGACAGGGGGGACTTGGAAACACCATATATTTT,CASRPGQGGLGNTIYF
.,TRBV7-9,.,TRBJ2-4,TGTGCCAGCAGCTTAGGAGAATCACTAGCCAAAAACATTCAGTACTTC,CASSLGESLAKNIQYF
.,TRBV15,TRBD2,TRBJ2-1,TGTGCCACCAGGGGTAGCGGGGGAGAATATGAGCAGTTCTTC,CATRGSGGEYEQFF
.,TRBV15,.,TRBJ2-3,TGTGCCACCAGCAGAGCCCCAGGCCGGGGAAGCACAGATACGCAGTATTTT,CATSRAPGRGSTDTQYF
.,TRBV6-6,TRBD2,TRBJ2-3,TGTGCCAGCAGTTACTCAACTCAAGCGGGGCTGGCGCAGTATTTT,CASSYSTQAGLAQYF
.,TRBV18,.,TRBJ1-4,TGTGCCAGCTCACCGAAACAGCTAACTAATGAAAAACTGTTTTTT,CASSPKQLTNEKLFF
.,TRBV10-3,.,TRBJ1-3,TGTGCCATCAGTGAAACAGCAAGCTCTGGAAACACCATATATTTT,CAISETASSGNTIYF
.,TRBV5-1,TRBD1,TRBJ2-6,TGCGCCAGCAGCCGGGACAGTAACTCTGGGGCCAACGTCCTGACTTTC,CASSRDSNSGANVLTF
.,TRBV18,.,TRBJ1-1,TGTGCCAGCTCACTAGACAGTGCGAACACTGAAGCTTTCTTT,CASSLDSANTEAFF
.,TRBV6-5,TRBD1,TRBJ1-2,TGTGCCAGCAGTTACGGGACAGGGGGCGTCTATGGCTACACCTTC,CASSYGTGGVYGYTF
.,TRBV30,.,TRBJ1-2,TGTGCCTCCACGTCGGGGGAGGGTAGGAGCTACACCTTC,CASTSGEGRSYTF
.,TRBV10-1,.,TRBJ2-1,TGCGCCAGCAGTTTATCGGGGGGCCCTTTTAATGAGCAGTTCTTC,CASSLSGGPFNEQFF